The rows below give T cell receptor beta chains drawn from one sample of a study of blood T cells in healthy people across ages. MiXCR was run by TCRdb on the 5' RACE reads, yielding one entry per CDR3 protein. The sample lists roughly 800,000 distinct CDR3 sequences; roughly 34% were seen once. Material: blood. The source of these receptors is a man aged 18-30 years in good health. CDR3s include the opening cysteine and the closing phenylalanine or tryptophan. The order of the fields is J gene, D gene, V gene, CDR3 protein. D genes are given only for firm matches.

TRBJ2-5 | NA | TRBV6-6 | CASSYPGQQETQYF
TRBJ1-1 | TRBD1 | TRBV18 | CASSRTGGMNTEAFF
TRBJ2-1 | TRBD2 | TRBV7-8 | CASSLIAGGLGRGPYNEQFF
TRBJ1-6 | TRBD1 | TRBV20-1 | CSANRGGNSPLHF
TRBJ1-2 | NA | TRBV7-2 | CASSLGGGGTNGYTF
TRBJ2-1 | NA | TRBV7-9 | CASSLKFTEYNEQFF
TRBJ1-2 | NA | TRBV24-1 | CATSAPGYGYTF
TRBJ1-5 | NA | TRBV9 | CASSVGSGTNQPQHF
TRBJ2-3 | NA | TRBV25-1 | CASSGAGTSTDTQYF
TRBJ1-1 | TRBD1 | TRBV13 | CASMAGGLGTEAFF
NA | NA | TRBV27 | CASSSHGRFQETQYF
TRBJ1-2 | NA | TRBV27 | CASSVGGLDSIYGYTF
TRBJ2-6 | NA | TRBV7-2 | CASSLTLAWSSGANVLTF
NA | NA | TRBV10-3 | CAISDPGTYEQYF
TRBJ1-5 | TRBD1 | TRBV20-1 | CSARATGEAQPQHF
TRBJ1-2 | NA | TRBV2 | CASSDGGDYGYTF
TRBJ1-2 | TRBD1 | TRBV20-1 | CSARERDRVDGYTF
TRBJ2-5 | TRBD2 | TRBV7-2 | CASSLSGGAHNEQYF
TRBJ1-2 | NA | TRBV10-3 | CAISEYRTSNYGYTF
TRBJ1-2 | NA | TRBV7-6 | CASSLEGGANYGYTF
TRBJ2-6 | TRBD2 | TRBV12-3/TRBV12-4 | CASSLGAGVPFSGANVLTF
TRBJ2-3 | TRBD2 | TRBV20-1 | CSAVRSGGALRTDTQYF
TRBJ2-4 | NA | TRBV7-9 | CASSQADQGNIQYF
TRBJ2-7 | NA | TRBV7-6 | CASSSDRPYLYNEQYF
TRBJ1-2 | NA | TRBV4-1 | CASSQDREGRANYGYTF
TRBJ2-5 | NA | TRBV12-3/TRBV12-4 | CASIPSYVQETQYF
TRBJ1-4 | NA | TRBV7-2 | CASSLAQAGSGEKLFF
TRBJ2-1 | NA | TRBV7-2 | CASSPPGVRNEQFF
TRBJ2-1 | NA | TRBV25-1 | CASGESIRGYNEQFF
TRBJ2-1 | NA | TRBV9 | CASSVDQSNEQFF
TRBJ2-5 | NA | TRBV20-1 | CSASYEGGRETQYF
TRBJ2-1 | TRBD2 | TRBV7-2 | CASSALRTSGGEQFF
TRBJ2-7 | NA | TRBV27 | CASSSRGIGTYGQYF
TRBJ1-1 | TRBD1 | TRBV29-1 | CSVPELQGLGKPFF
TRBJ1-4 | NA | TRBV6-1 | CASSDGEPQNEKLFF
TRBJ2-5 | TRBD1 | TRBV4-3 | CASSQDRGQEETQYF
TRBJ2-7 | NA | TRBV3-1 | CASSQEGFSPTYPYEQYF
TRBJ2-1 | TRBD2 | TRBV3-1 | CASSVGLTYYNEQFF
TRBJ1-1 | NA | TRBV5-5 | CASSPTGPRAEAFF
TRBJ2-5 | NA | TRBV10-3 | CAISEQSGSYNEQYF
TRBJ1-5 | TRBD1 | TRBV4-3 | CASSQDPGTGDQPQHF
TRBJ1-1 | NA | TRBV6-5 | CASSSQAEAFF